This entry lists 17 T cell receptor beta chains sequenced from one sample in a study of blood T cell repertoires in COVID-19 (TCRdb year 2020). The library was prepared using the immunoSEQ multiplex PCR assay. Entries here come from immuneACCESS through TCRdb and include only in-frame sequences with V and J called. Some clones fail to appear in such tables; in the studies checked, an unresolved V gene covers under half of the shortfall, and the cause of the remainder is unknown. The sample profile shows roughly 300,000 clones; approximately 90% of them were found once. Clones ranked in the top ten supply approximately 2.4% of the sample. Sequenced material: PBMCs or T cells enriched from blood (not recorded which). Source of these receptors: a woman in her forties with acute COVID-19.

This clone occurred once. The rearrangement links TRBV13 to TRBJ1-1, with TRBD1 identical over 8 bases. J was trimmed by 2 bases and V by 5 bases; bases with no gene match: 7. The germline V gene has CDR1 PRHDT and CDR2 FYEKMQ (reference sequence). The CDR3 sequence is 15 residues long. The CDR3 DNA sequence: TGTGCCAGCAGCCCGGGGGACAGGCCAAACACTGAAGCTTTCTTT. This translates into CASSPGDRPNTEAFF.

This chain links TRBV7-7 with TRBJ2-5; D may be TRBD2 (5 bases). CDR1 SSHAT and CDR2 FNYEAQ come from the germline V gene (reference sequence). This CDR3 has 13 amino acids. This CDR3 is CPRPGEVGETQYF. The CDR3, as DNA: TGTCCGAGGCCCGGGGAAGTGGGAGAGACCCAGTACTTC.

The table lists this clone with a count of one. The chain joins TRBV27 to TRBJ1-5; D might be TRBD1 (6 bases). The CDR3 consists of 14 residues. V lost 6 bases and J 5 bases, leaving 14 bases between the germline ends. The V gene's germline CDR1 is MNHEY and CDR2 SMNVEV (reference sequence). The CDR3 loop reads CASSFQQGHQPQHF. In DNA, the CDR3 is TGTGCCAGCAGCTTTCAACAGGGCCATCAGCCCCAGCATTTT.

The chain is built from TRBV7-8 and TRBJ1-5, with a possible D match to TRBD1 (6 bases). This CDR3 spans 16 amino acids. V was cut by 0 bases and J by 4 bases, with 13 bases left in between. Germline CDR1 and CDR2: SGHVS and FQNEAQ. CDR3 sequence reads: CASSLAGAALNQPQHF. The CDR3 coding sequence is TGTGCCAGCAGCTTAGCGGGGGCAGCGTTAAATCAGCCCCAGCATTTT. Full variable domain (missing parts from reference TRBV7-8 and TRBJ1-5): GAGVSQSPRYKVAKRGQDVALRCDPISGHVSLFWYQQALGQGPEFLTYFQNEAQLDKSGLPSDRFFAERPEGSVSTLKIQRTQQEDSAVYLCASSLAGAALNQPQHFGDGTRLSIL.

The rearrangement joins TRBV5-1 to TRBJ2-1, with D tentatively TRBD1 (6 bases). Per the germline V gene, CDR1 is SGHRS and CDR2 is YFSETQ. V shed 0 bases and J shed 7 bases, with 11 bases lying between them. This CDR3 is 14 amino acids long. CDR3 DNA: TGCGCCAGCAGCTTGGGCAGGGGTAAGAATGAGCAGTTCTTC. Translation: CASSLGRGKNEQFF.

This clone appeared a single time. V usage is TRBV18 and J usage is TRBJ1-1; the D is unclear. With 6 bases removed from V and 1 base from J, the gap between germline ends came to 9 bases. This CDR3 is 13 amino acids long. CDR1 is KGHSH and CDR2 is LQKENI in the germline V gene. The CDR3 sequence: CASSLTQNTEAFF. The CDR3 coding sequence is TGTGCCAGCTCCCTCACACAGAACACTGAAGCTTTCTTT.

The chain joins TRBV4-1 to TRBJ2-2; TRBD2 might be the D (5 bases). CDR3 length: 18 amino acids. The V end was cut by 3 bases, the J end by 7 bases, with 24 bases between. CDR1 and CDR2 (germline): MGHRA, YSYEKL. CDR3 sequence reads: CASSQAQDEVAFGGELFF. CDR3 nucleotide sequence: TGCGCCAGCAGCCAGGCCCAGGACGAGGTAGCGTTTGGCGGGGAGCTGTTTTTT.

Only one count was recorded for this clone. In DNA, the CDR3 is TGTGCCAGCTCACCAACCCGACAGGGTGAAGTTAATGAGCAGTTCTTC. This encodes CASSPTRQGEVNEQFF. V usage is TRBV18 and J usage is TRBJ2-1; 7 nucleotides agree with TRBD1. The CDR3 has 16 residues. The ends lost 2 bases at V and 7 bases at J; junction bases unmatched: 11. The germline CDR1 and CDR2 sequences are KGHSH and LQKENI. Based on the CDR3 plus reference TRBV18 and TRBJ2-1, the full variable domain is NAGVMQNPRHLVRRRGQEARLRCSPMKGHSHVYWYRQLPEEGLKFMVYLQKENIIDESGMPKERFSAEFPKEGPSILRIQQVVRGDSAAYFCASSPTRQGEVNEQFFGPGTRLTVL.

The chain links TRBV18 to TRBJ2-7; D is ambiguous. Germline CDR1 reads KGHSH; CDR2 reads LQKENI. V was cut by 2 bases and J by 2 bases, with 10 bases left in between. The CDR3 has 14 amino acids. The CDR3 DNA sequence: TGTGCCAGCTCACCAAGTCTGAGCACCTACGAGCAGTACTTC. Translation gives CASSPSLSTYEQYF. Full variable domain (remainder filled in from reference TRBV18 and TRBJ2-7): NAGVMQNPRHLVRRRGQEARLRCSPMKGHSHVYWYRQLPEEGLKFMVYLQKENIIDESGMPKERFSAEFPKEGPSILRIQQVVRGDSAAYFCASSPSLSTYEQYFGPGTRLTVT.

The chain recombines TRBV24-1 with TRBJ1-1; 7 nucleotides agree with TRBD1. Germline V lookup: CDR1 KGHDR, CDR2 SFDVKD. This CDR3 contains 13 residues. Germline trimming cut 4 bases from V and 4 bases from J; bases unmatched to any gene: 2. The CDR3 reads CATSDRGSTEAFF. CDR3 bases: TGTGCCACCAGTGACAGGGGGTCCACTGAAGCTTTCTTT.

As DNA, the CDR3 is TGTGCCTGGAGCGGGGTCGGTAGCACAGATACGCAGTATTTT. It specifies CAWSGVGSTDTQYF. This chain uses TRBV30 with TRBJ2-3, with D maybe TRBD2 (5 bases). CDR3 length: 14 amino acids. The germline V gene encodes CDR1 GTSNPN and CDR2 SVGIG (reference sequence). Trimming left V 3 bases short and J 0 bases short, with 10 bases between.

J is TRBJ1-5 and V is TRBV7-2; D is perhaps TRBD1 (6 bases). V lost 1 base and J lost 5, with 9 bases in between. There are 14 residues in the CDR3. Per the germline V gene, CDR1 is SGHTA and CDR2 is FQGNSA. The CDR3 sequence: CASSLVSGDQPQHF. The CDR3, as DNA: TGTGCCAGCAGCTTAGTGTCAGGGGATCAGCCCCAGCATTTT.

The CDR3 coding sequence is TGTGCCAGCAGTTCTCTAGCGGGAGAGAAGAATGAGCAGTTCTTC. It yields the protein CASSSLAGEKNEQFF. This chain joins TRBV27 and TRBJ2-1; TRBD2 matches 10 bases. CDR1 and CDR2 (germline): MNHEY, SMNVEV (reference sequence). The CDR3 runs 15 residues. J lost 7 bases, V lost 4 bases, and 7 bases had no gene match.

This clone has just one count. The genes are TRBV11-3 and TRBJ2-1; 11 bases match TRBD2. This CDR3 is 19 amino acids long. V dropped 5 bases and J dropped 1; count of bases not matched to a gene: 13. CDR1 is SGHNT, CDR2 YENEEA, per germline. CDR3: CASSQTSGSSLFSYNEQFF. CDR3 coding DNA: TGTGCCAGCAGCCAAACTAGCGGGAGCTCGCTGTTTTCCTACAATGAGCAGTTCTTC.

Only a few counts were recorded for this clone. This sequence joins TRBV9 and TRBJ2-5; D unclear. Germline loops: CDR1 SGDLS, CDR2 YYNGEE. The length of the CDR3 is 14 residues. V lost 0 bases to trimming and J lost 4 bases, with 10 bases between them. CDR3 coding DNA: TGTGCCAGCAGCGTAGGCCAATCGCGAGAGACCCAGTACTTC. It is translated as CASSVGQSRETQYF.

CDR3 in DNA: TGTGCCAGCAGCCCTCTGTCCGGCGAGCAGTACTTC. Its protein is CASSPLSGEQYF. The chain combines TRBV5-4 with TRBJ2-7; unclear D gene. The CDR3 is made up of 12 amino acids. Trimming shortened V by 4 bases and J by 6 bases, and 11 bases separated the two germline ends. The germline gives CDR1 SGHNT, CDR2 YYREEE (reference sequence).

The V call is TRBV9, the J call TRBJ2-5; 9 nucleotides line up with TRBD2. Germline CDR1 and CDR2: SGDLS and YYNGEE. The V gene end was trimmed by 0 bases and the J gene end by 5 bases; junction bases not matched to a gene: 8. The CDR3 runs 16 residues. The CDR3 nucleotides read TGTGCCAGCAGCGTAGACATGCGGGGGGGGATGGAGACCCAGTACTTC. It codes for CASSVDMRGGMETQYF.